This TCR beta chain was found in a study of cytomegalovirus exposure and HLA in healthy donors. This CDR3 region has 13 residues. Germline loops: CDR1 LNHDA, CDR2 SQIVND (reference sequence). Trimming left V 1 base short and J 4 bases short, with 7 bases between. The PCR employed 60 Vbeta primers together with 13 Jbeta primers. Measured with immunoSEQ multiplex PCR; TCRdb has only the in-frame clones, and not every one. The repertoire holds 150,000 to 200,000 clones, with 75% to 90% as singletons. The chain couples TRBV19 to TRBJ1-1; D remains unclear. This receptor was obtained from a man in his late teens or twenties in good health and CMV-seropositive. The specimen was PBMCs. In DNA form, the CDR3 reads TGTGCCAGTAGTATAGTCTCCGGCACTGAAGCTTTCTTT. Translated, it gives CASSIVSGTEAFF.